These 16 T cell receptor beta chains were all obtained from the same sample, sequenced in a study of control samples from healthy donors and cancer patients. Data came from immunoSEQ multiplex PCR; TCRdb stores just in-frame clones and leaves some out. The sample lists about 58,000 clones, 94% seen once, with 3.5% to 4.5% in the top ten. Sample: blood. The receptors were gathered from a man younger than 45 in good health.

This clone was found once. The chain links TRBV27 to TRBJ2-5; D could derive from TRBD1 or TRBD2 (5 bases each). The V end was cut by 2 bases, the J end by 5 bases, with 15 bases between. From germline, CDR1 is MNHEY and CDR2 SMNVEV (reference sequence). The CDR3 contains 15 residues. CDR3 region: CASSLGTAQTETQYF. In DNA form, the CDR3 reads TGTGCCAGCAGTTTAGGGACCGCCCAAACGGAGACCCAGTACTTC.

The J gene is TRBJ1-2, the V gene TRBV29-1; D is possibly TRBD1 (6 bases). Germline lookup yields CDR1 SQVTM and CDR2 ANQGSEA. V gave up 5 bases and J gave up 4 bases, with 14 bases separating them. This CDR3 spans 13 amino acids. The CDR3 protein is CSVRTRGPYGYTF. CDR3 DNA: TGCAGCGTTCGGACCAGGGGCCCCTATGGCTACACCTTC. Variable domain in full (rest from reference TRBV29-1 and TRBJ1-2): SAVISQKPSRDICQRGTSLTIQCQVDSQVTMMFWYRQQPGQSLTLIATANQGSEATYESGFVIDKFPISRPNLTFSTLTVSNMSPEDSSIYLCSVRTRGPYGYTFGSGTRLTVV.

The rearrangement uses TRBV6-6 and TRBJ2-2; a possible D gene is TRBD2 (6 bases). Germline V gene lookup returns CDR1 MNHNY and CDR2 SVGAGI (reference sequence). Deletions cut 6 bases from V and 0 bases from J, with 11 bases between. This CDR3 is 15 amino acids long. The CDR3 nucleotides are TGTGCCAGCAGGGGGAGGCTCGCGAACACCGGGGAGCTGTTTTTT. Residues: CASRGRLANTGELFF.

This clone showed up just once. The genes are TRBV18 and TRBJ1-2; TRBD1 agrees at 8 bases. The junction had 5 bases not matched to a gene; V was cut back by 1 base and J by 4 bases. Looked up from germline, CDR1 is KGHSH and CDR2 is LQKENI. The CDR3 contains 15 residues. This CDR3 reads CASSPRPGQGYGYTF. The CDR3 coding sequence is TGTGCCAGCTCACCACGCCCAGGACAGGGCTATGGCTACACCTTC.

The CDR3 loop is CASSLKVGAPYNEQFF. As DNA, the CDR3 is TGTGCCAGCAGCTTAAAGGTGGGGGCGCCCTACAATGAGCAGTTCTTC. The chain has TRBV7-3 and TRBJ2-1, with TRBD1 as a possible D gene (6 bases). V gave up 1 base and J gave up 2 bases, with 12 bases separating them. Germline CDR1 reads SGHTA; CDR2 reads FQGTGA. There are 16 residues in the CDR3.

This clone has only a few counts. The V gene is TRBV6-4, the J gene TRBJ2-3, with 9 nucleotides matching TRBD1. CDR3 length: 15 residues. Germline loops: CDR1 MRHNA, CDR2 SNTAGT. The V gene end was trimmed by 2 bases and the J gene end by 4 bases; junction bases not matched to a gene: 4. The CDR3 bases are TGTGCCAGCAGTGACCGGACAGGGGAGGCAGATACGCAGTATTTT. Translating it yields CASSDRTGEADTQYF.

The chain recombines TRBV27 with TRBJ1-2; TRBD1 might be the D (5 bases). Germline V gene data show CDR1 as MNHEY and CDR2 as SMNVEV (reference sequence). This CDR3 region has 15 residues. V dropped 3 bases and J dropped 8 bases, with 19 bases sitting between them. The CDR3 DNA reads TGTGCCAGCAGTTTCCTAGAGGGGACCACTCGCGGCTACACCTTC. Residues: CASSFLEGTTRGYTF.

The CDR3 reads CASSIRYSQAEQYF. CDR3 DNA sequence: TGTGCCAGTAGTATACGGTACAGCCAGGCAGAGCAGTACTTC. This chain joins TRBV19 and TRBJ2-7; D ambiguous. The V and J ends lost 2 bases and 7 bases respectively, with 15 bases between them. The CDR3 loop spans 14 amino acids. The V gene's germline CDR1 is LNHDA and CDR2 SQIVND (reference sequence).

The chain joins TRBV6-9 to TRBJ1-5; no clear D gene. Trimming pared 4 bases from V and 9 bases from J, leaving 7 bases between. CDR3 length equals 11 residues. CDR1 and CDR2 from the germline V gene are MNHGY and SVAAGI. The CDR3 loop reads CASSFSSPQHF. The DNA for the CDR3 is TGTGCCAGCAGTTTTTCGTCGCCCCAGCATTTT.

This clone came up a few times. The chain recombines TRBV7-9 with TRBJ2-7, with 10 positions matching TRBD1. This CDR3 comprises 14 residues. V trimming: 5 bases; J trimming: 5 bases; junction bases outside the gene matches: 6. Per the germline V gene, CDR1 is SEHNR and CDR2 is FQNEAQ (reference sequence). The CDR3 is CASSARTGGDEQYF. For the CDR3, the DNA is TGTGCCAGCAGCGCCCGGACAGGGGGGGACGAGCAGTACTTC.

This chain connects TRBV7-9 to TRBJ1-6, with 8 bases matching TRBD1. In germline, CDR1 is SEHNR, CDR2 FQNEAQ (reference sequence). Unmatched junction bases numbered 14, after V lost 5 bases and J lost 8 bases. The CDR3 consists of 17 residues. This CDR3 is CASSLRGRDRGYSPLHF. The CDR3 nucleotides are TGTGCCAGCAGCCTCCGGGGGCGCGACAGGGGTTATTCACCCCTCCACTTT.

V and J are TRBV6-2 or TRBV6-3 and TRBJ1-5; no clear D gene. Germline V gene lookup returns CDR1 MNHEY and CDR2 SVGEGT. V was shortened by 6 bases and J by 4 bases, with 16 bases between the two germline ends. This CDR3 is 15 amino acids long. CDR3: CASSPLQEANQPQHF. CDR3 DNA: TGTGCCAGCAGCCCCCTCCAAGAGGCGAATCAGCCCCAGCATTTT.

The chain employs TRBV19 and TRBJ2-1; D is unresolved. V shed 3 bases and J shed 6 bases, with 6 bases lying between them. Germline CDR1 is LNHDA and CDR2 is SQIVND (reference sequence). This CDR3 region has 12 residues. CDR3 coding DNA: TGTGCCAGTAGTATCCACTCCAATGAGCAGTTCTTC. Protein product: CASSIHSNEQFF.

The chain has TRBV4-1 and TRBJ2-5, with D perhaps assigned TRBD1 or TRBD2 (6 bases each). V dropped 1 base and J dropped 1 base, with 7 bases sitting between them. Germline V gene sequence: CDR1 MGHRA, CDR2 YSYEKL. This CDR3 comprises 14 residues. The CDR3 DNA follows: TGCGCCAGCAGCCAAGGGGGGGCCCAAGAGACCCAGTACTTC. It is translated as CASSQGGAQETQYF.

The chain links TRBV2 to TRBJ2-7, with TRBD2 matching over 9 bases. The CDR3 contains 13 residues. V lost 3 bases, J lost 4 bases, and 1 base stayed unmatched. CDR1 is SNHLY, CDR2 FYNNEI, per germline. The CDR3 spells CASSEGLAYEQYF. CDR3 sequence (DNA): TGTGCCAGCAGTGAGGGACTAGCTTACGAGCAGTACTTC.

In this sample, this clone turned up once. This rearrangement joins TRBV18 to TRBJ2-5; 11 bases map to TRBD2. The CDR3 runs 15 residues. V lost 6 bases, J lost 2 bases, and 5 bases stayed unmatched. From germline, CDR1 is KGHSH and CDR2 LQKENI. DNA of the CDR3: TGTGCCAGCTCGGACACTAGCGGGGGACAAGAGACCCAGTACTTC. It codes for CASSDTSGGQETQYF.